Shown below are 29 T cell receptor beta chains from a single sample sequenced in a study of T cells after yellow fever vaccination. TCRdb itself ran the 5' RACE reads through MiXCR, one entry per CDR3 protein. The repertoire consists of fewer than 450,000 distinct CDR3 sequences, with approximately 10% occurring once and the leading ten covering less than 20%. Sequenced material: PBMCs, taken on the day of the first yellow fever vaccination. The origin of the receptors is a man between 18 and 35 years old who received the YFV17D yellow fever vaccine.

The V gene is TRBV29-1, the J gene TRBJ2-7, with 8 nucleotides matching TRBD1. There are 15 residues in the CDR3. V lost 4 bases, J lost 3 bases, and 11 bases stayed unmatched. From germline, CDR1 is SQVTM and CDR2 ANQGSEA. The CDR3 loop reads CSVVGDRQKIYEQYF. The CDR3 DNA reads TGCAGCGTTGTGGGGGACAGGCAAAAAATCTACGAGCAGTACTTC.

The J gene is TRBJ2-2, the V gene TRBV12-3 or TRBV12-4, with D possibly being TRBD1 (5 bases). Deletions cut 5 bases from V and 7 bases from J, with 8 bases between. The CDR3 covers 12 residues. The CDR3 loop is CASSPQVGELFF. The CDR3, as DNA: TGTGCCAGCAGTCCACAGGTCGGGGAGCTGTTTTTT.

This clonotype was recorded once. V and J are TRBV6-1 and TRBJ1-5; the D is unclear. The CDR3 is 14 amino acids. Germline V gives CDR1 MNHNS, CDR2 SASEGT. V was shortened by 2 bases and J by 7 bases, with 12 bases between the two germline ends. The CDR3 DNA follows: TGTGCCAGCAGTGAATTCGTGGGAACCCAGCCCCAGCATTTT. This translates into CASSEFVGTQPQHF.

This clonotype was recorded many times. The rearrangement links TRBV7-9 to TRBJ2-7, with a weak D call TRBD2 (6 bases). CDR3 length: 13 amino acids. The V and J ends lost 3 bases and 2 bases respectively, with 8 bases between them. The germline CDR1 and CDR2 sequences are SEHNR and FQNEAQ (reference sequence). CDR3 residues: CASSFGGTYEQYV. The CDR3 DNA follows: TGTGCCAGCAGCTTTGGCGGGACCTACGAGCAGTACGTC.

The V call is TRBV7-6, the J call TRBJ2-5; D not certain. From germline, CDR1 is SGHVS and CDR2 FNYEAQ. The CDR3 length is 15 residues. V was cut by 3 bases and J by 2 bases, with 13 bases left in between. The CDR3 is CASSFDTGEQETQYF. CDR3 nucleotides: TGTGCCAGCAGCTTCGACACCGGTGAACAAGAGACCCAGTACTTC.

The chain is built from TRBV7-7 and TRBJ2-1; the match to TRBD1 covers 8 bases. The CDR3 runs 13 residues. Trimming cost V 5 bases and J 6 bases; bases outside gene matches: 3. The germline gives CDR1 SSHAT, CDR2 FNYEAQ (reference sequence). The CDR3 here is CASSTGQGNEQFF. CDR3 bases: TGTGCCAGCAGCACAGGACAGGGCAATGAGCAGTTCTTC. The complete variable domain, with remaining parts taken from reference TRBV7-7 and TRBJ2-1, reads GAGVSQSPRYKVTKRGQDVTLRCDPISSHATLYWYQQALGQGPEFLTYFNYEAQPDKSGLPSDRFSAERPEGSISTLTIQRTEQRDSAMYRCASSTGQGNEQFFGPGTRLTVL.

This clonotype was detected only a few times. V gene TRBV2 combines with J gene TRBJ2-7, with D possibly TRBD1 on 5 matching bases. The CDR3 contains 14 residues. Germline V gene sequence: CDR1 SNHLY, CDR2 FYNNEI. Trimming pared 4 bases from V and 3 bases from J, leaving 13 bases between. CDR3 nucleotides: TGTGCCAGCAGTGTCGTAGGGGATAGCTACGAGCAGTACGTC. This translates into CASSVVGDSYEQYV.

The CDR3: CASRRRDRVQETQYF. Written as DNA, the CDR3 is TGTGCCAGCAGGCGCCGAGACAGGGTACAAGAGACCCAGTACTTC. The rearrangement uses TRBV5-4 and TRBJ2-5; 7 nucleotides align to TRBD1. With 5 bases clipped from V and 2 bases from J, the junction kept 9 bases outside the gene matches. The CDR3 totals 15 residues. Germline CDR1 reads SGHNT; CDR2 reads YYREEE (reference sequence).

The chain links TRBV20-1 to TRBJ1-5; D possibly corresponds to TRBD1 (5 bases). Germline V lookup: CDR1 DFQATT, CDR2 SNEGSKA (reference sequence). V lost 0 bases and J 2 bases, leaving 26 bases between the germline ends. The CDR3 covers 20 residues. CDR3 region: CSARDYLQEISRRGNQPQHF. As DNA, the CDR3 is TGCAGTGCTAGAGACTACCTACAGGAAATTTCTCGCAGGGGCAATCAGCCCCAGCATTTT.

This sequence joins TRBV5-1 and TRBJ2-1; D is unclear. V was shortened by 0 bases and J by 8 bases, with 15 bases between the two germline ends. CDR1 SGHRS and CDR2 YFSETQ come from the germline V gene. CDR3 length: 15 residues. CDR3 amino acids: CASSLGGLGSDEQFF. The CDR3 DNA reads TGCGCCAGCAGCTTGGGAGGTTTGGGATCCGATGAGCAGTTCTTC.

The genes are TRBV29-1 and TRBJ2-2; D is unresolved. Germline assignment: CDR1 SQVTM and CDR2 ANQGSEA. V was cut by 4 bases and J by 6 bases, with 9 bases left in between. The CDR3 runs 12 residues. Here the CDR3 DNA reads TGCAGCGTTGCCTCGGCGTCCGGGGAGCTGTTTTTT. This codes for CSVASASGELFF.

The table lists this clonotype with a few counts. This chain links TRBV12-3 or TRBV12-4 with TRBJ1-1, with 7 bases aligning to TRBD1. This CDR3 has 15 amino acids. V dropped 5 bases and J dropped 0; count of bases not matched to a gene: 6. The CDR3 DNA follows: TGTGCCAGCAGTGTCCAACAGGGGATGAACACTGAAGCTTTCTTT. This codes for CASSVQQGMNTEAFF.

Worth noting for this clonotype: A much larger clone lies a single base off, so this may be a read error. J is TRBJ2-3 and V is TRBV20-1; a possible D gene is TRBD2 (6 bases). The V end was cut by 0 bases, the J end by 0 bases, with 10 bases between. The CDR3 totals 15 residues. Germline values: CDR1 DFQATT, CDR2 SNEGSKA (reference sequence). CDR3 in amino acids: CSARDRGGSTDTQYF. In DNA form, the CDR3 reads TGCAGTGCTAGAGATCGGGGAGGTAGCACAGATACGCAGTATTTT.

The rearrangement uses TRBV4-1 and TRBJ1-1; D is ambiguous. CDR1 is MGHRA, CDR2 YSYEKL, per germline. There are 16 residues in the CDR3. Trimming left V 0 bases short and J 3 bases short, with 14 bases between. This CDR3 is CASSQDPGPSYTEAFF. DNA of the CDR3: TGCGCCAGCAGCCAAGATCCGGGTCCCTCGTACACTGAAGCTTTCTTT.

The chain recombines TRBV4-3 with TRBJ2-7; TRBD2 aligns across 11 bases. The germline V gene has CDR1 LGHNA and CDR2 YSLEER. The CDR3 contains 15 residues. V shed 1 base and J 3 bases; nucleotides not matched to a gene: 2. The CDR3 DNA sequence: TGCGCCAGCAGCCAAGGTACTAGCGGGGGCTACGAGCAGTACTTC. Translating it yields CASSQGTSGGYEQYF.

This clonotype was seen only a few times. The chain employs TRBV7-2 and TRBJ2-5, with D hard to call. The CDR3 is 13 residues long. CDR1 SGHTA and CDR2 FQGNSA come from the germline V gene. Trimming left V 6 bases short and J 3 bases short, with 11 bases between. The CDR3 DNA sequence: TGTGCCAGCAGACCCGGACCCGAAGAGACCCAGTACTTC. This codes for CASRPGPEETQYF.

Only a few counts were recorded for this clonotype. This sequence joins TRBV20-1 and TRBJ2-1; TRBD1 is a possible D gene (5 bases). V dropped 5 bases and J dropped 8 bases, with 10 bases sitting between them. This CDR3 has 11 residues. Germline values: CDR1 DFQATT, CDR2 SNEGSKA (reference sequence). In DNA form, the CDR3 reads TGCAGTGCTGACAGTTTCGATGAGCAGTTCTTC. Protein sequence: CSADSFDEQFF.

The gene calls are TRBV5-1 and TRBJ2-5; D perhaps matches TRBD1 (7 bases). Germline CDR1 is SGHRS and CDR2 is YFSETQ. Trimming cost V 0 bases and J 7 bases, with 19 bases left between them. This CDR3 is 16 amino acids long. DNA of the CDR3: TGCGCCAGCAGCTTGGGGACAGGCCAAGGAGCGGGGACCCAGTACTTC. Amino acid sequence: CASSLGTGQGAGTQYF.

This clonotype has just a few counts. The chain couples TRBV11-2 to TRBJ2-1, with 7 bases lining up with TRBD2. Germline CDR1 SGHAT, CDR2 FQNNGV. This CDR3 has 14 amino acids. The trim removed 2 bases at V and 9 bases at J, leaving 7 bases unmatched. CDR3 bases: TGTGCCAGCAGCTTACAGCTGGGCGGGGGTGAGCAGTTCTTC. Translation gives CASSLQLGGGEQFF.

Only a few counts were recorded for this clonotype. The chain is built from TRBV7-2 and TRBJ1-2, with D tentatively TRBD1 (6 bases). Germline loops: CDR1 SGHTA, CDR2 FQGNSA. V shed 3 bases and J shed 4 bases, with 9 bases lying between them. This CDR3 contains 13 residues. Here the CDR3 DNA reads TGTGCCAGCAGCTTCGGACAGCTCTATGGCTACACCTTC. Amino acid sequence: CASSFGQLYGYTF.

This clonotype was observed a few times. This chain links TRBV5-1 with TRBJ2-1; D is unresolved. This CDR3 region has 13 residues. Looked up from germline, CDR1 is SGHRS and CDR2 is YFSETQ. V was clipped by 3 bases and J by 5 bases, with 9 bases between them. DNA for the CDR3: TGCGCCAGCAGCTCCCGGATCAACAATGAGCAGTTCTTC. This sequence encodes CASSSRINNEQFF. Together with reference TRBV5-1 and TRBJ2-1, the CDR3 gives the full variable domain: KAGVTQTPRYLIKTRGQQVTLSCSPISGHRSVSWYQQTPGQGLQFLFEYFSETQRNKGNFPGRFSGRQFSNSRSEMNVSTLELGDSALYLCASSSRINNEQFFGPGTRLTVL.

The sample holds a few counts of this clonotype. J is TRBJ2-7 and V is TRBV12-3 or TRBV12-4; D gene ambiguous. The CDR3 extends over 12 amino acids. Trimming shortened V by 4 bases and J by 9 bases, and 13 bases separated the two germline ends. This chain's CDR3 is CASSYGRAMQYV. DNA of the CDR3: TGTGCCAGCAGTTACGGCCGCGCCATGCAGTACGTC.

The J gene is TRBJ1-1, the V gene TRBV5-1, with D possibly matching TRBD1 (5 bases). CDR3 length equals 14 residues. The V end lost 3 bases, the J end lost 0 bases, and 9 bases lay between the germline ends. Germline V lookup: CDR1 SGHRS, CDR2 YFSETQ. In DNA form, the CDR3 reads TGCGCCAGCAGCTGGGACGGGATGAACACTGAAGCTTTCTTT. Residues: CASSWDGMNTEAFF.

This clonotype showed up just a few times. The chain has TRBV6-1 and TRBJ1-1; D ambiguous. V gave up 0 bases and J gave up 0 bases, with 14 bases separating them. There are 17 residues in the CDR3. CDR1 and CDR2 (germline): MNHNS, SASEGT. The CDR3 is CASSEAYTSRMNTEAFF. CDR3 nucleotides: TGTGCCAGCAGTGAAGCGTACACAAGTCGGATGAACACTGAAGCTTTCTTT.

Ten or more counts support this clonotype. The J gene is TRBJ2-7, the V gene TRBV7-2, with D unclear. In germline, CDR1 is SGHTA, CDR2 FQGNSA. V was pared by 5 bases and J by 5 bases, with 16 bases between. This CDR3 contains 14 residues. CDR3 DNA: TGTGCCAGCAGCAGATCGGACGGCTACGACGAGCAGTACTTC. It yields the protein CASSRSDGYDEQYF.

The J gene is TRBJ2-3, the V gene TRBV5-6; TRBD2 aligns across 15 bases. CDR3 length: 17 amino acids. The V and J ends lost 4 bases and 0 bases, in that order; junction bases with no gene match: 3. Germline V gene lookup returns CDR1 SGHDT and CDR2 YYEEEE. CDR3 residues: CASSGLAGGRSTDTQYF. CDR3 DNA: TGTGCCAGCAGCGGACTAGCGGGGGGGCGTAGCACAGATACGCAGTATTTT.

This chain uses TRBV4-2 with TRBJ1-6; weak D call: TRBD1 (6 bases). The CDR3 runs to 16 residues. The germline V gene encodes CDR1 LGHNA and CDR2 YNFKEQ. V was cut by 0 bases and J by 10 bases, with 16 bases left in between. This chain's CDR3 is CASSQDHGGGRSPLHF. For the CDR3, the DNA is TGTGCCAGCAGCCAAGACCACGGAGGGGGTCGATCACCCCTCCACTTT.

In this sample, this clonotype turned up a few times. The rearrangement links TRBV4-1 to TRBJ2-1; TRBD2 is a possible D gene (6 bases). Germline CDR1 MGHRA, CDR2 YSYEKL. The CDR3 covers 16 residues. Trimming removed 2 bases from V and 3 bases from J, with 14 bases in between. The CDR3 here is CASSQSPAGDYNEQFF. Written as DNA, the CDR3 is TGCGCCAGCAGCCAAAGCCCAGCGGGTGACTACAATGAGCAGTTCTTC.

The chain couples TRBV3-1 to TRBJ2-5; a weak D match, TRBD1 (6 bases). Per germline, CDR1 LGHDT and CDR2 YNNKEL (reference sequence). This CDR3 comprises 14 residues. Trimming took 6 bases from V and 4 from J, leaving 15 bases between them. The DNA of the CDR3 is TGTGCCAGCAGTTCCGGGACACCTCGAGAGACCCAGTACTTC. Its translation is CASSSGTPRETQYF.